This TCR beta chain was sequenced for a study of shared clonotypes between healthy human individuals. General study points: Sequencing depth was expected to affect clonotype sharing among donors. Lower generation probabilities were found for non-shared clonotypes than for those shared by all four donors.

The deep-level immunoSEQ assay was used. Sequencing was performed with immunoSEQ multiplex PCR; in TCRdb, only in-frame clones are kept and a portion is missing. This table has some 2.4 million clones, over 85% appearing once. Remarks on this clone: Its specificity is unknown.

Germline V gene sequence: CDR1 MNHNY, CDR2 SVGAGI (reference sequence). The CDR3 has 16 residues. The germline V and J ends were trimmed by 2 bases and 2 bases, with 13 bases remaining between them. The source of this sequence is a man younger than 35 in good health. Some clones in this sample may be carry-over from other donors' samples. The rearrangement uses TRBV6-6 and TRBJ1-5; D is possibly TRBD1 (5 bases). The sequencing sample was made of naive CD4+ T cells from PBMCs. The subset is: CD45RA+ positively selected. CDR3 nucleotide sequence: TGTGCCAGCAGTTACGGTTGGGGCCGGGGCAATCAGCCCCAGCATTTT. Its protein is CASSYGWGRGNQPQHF.